The 16 T cell receptor beta chains below were found in one sample sequenced in a study of human T cells and chemical hapten exposure. Using its own MiXCR run on the RACE reads, TCRdb lists one record per CDR3 protein. The sample holds 90,000 or so distinct CDR3 sequences, roughly a tenth seen once. Time point: patch test 1, 2 weeks after DPC sensitization. Treatment specified: therapeutic diphenylcyclopropenone sensitization with weekly scalp DPC. The source material was whole blood, sampled in connection with sensitization to the hapten diphenylcyclopropenone (DPC). These TCRs come from a middle-aged man with alopecia areata. Some clones in this sample may be carry-over from other donors' samples.

This clonotype was picked up many times. The chain combines TRBV9 with TRBJ2-1; 10 nucleotides match TRBD2. The germline V gene has CDR1 SGDLS and CDR2 YYNGEE. The CDR3 totals 15 residues. Trimming cost V 0 bases and J 6 bases; bases outside gene matches: 3. CDR3 loop: CASSVASGRSNEQFF. Written as DNA, the CDR3 is TGTGCCAGCAGCGTAGCTAGCGGGAGAAGCAATGAGCAGTTCTTC. Full variable domain (outside the CDR3, taken from reference TRBV9 and TRBJ2-1): DSGVTQTPKHLITATGQRVTLRCSPRSGDLSVYWYQQSLDQGLQFLIQYYNGEERAKGNILERFSAQQFPDLHSELNLSSLELGDSALYFCASSVASGRSNEQFFGPGTRLTVL.

This clonotype was observed many times. The J gene is TRBJ2-7, the V gene TRBV21-1; TRBD1 reflects the table's D call only, with no check against the DNA. TRBV21-1 is noted as a pseudogene. The CDR3 is 17 amino acids. In DNA form, the CDR3 reads TGTGCCAGCGGCAACAACGCGGGACAGGGGCTCCCCTACGAGCAGTACGTC. Its protein product is CASGNNAGQGLPYEQYV.

This chain links TRBV6-2 or TRBV6-3 with TRBJ1-5, with 9 bases fitting TRBD1. The CDR3 contains 15 residues. Germline V gives CDR1 MNHEY, CDR2 SVGEGT. Germline trimming cut 6 bases from V and 6 bases from J; bases unmatched to any gene: 9. CDR3 residues: CASSPGGQGGQPQHF. CDR3 bases: TGTGCCAGCAGCCCTGGGGGACAGGGAGGTCAGCCCCAGCATTTT.

The chain joins TRBV20-1 to TRBJ1-5; D is unclear. The CDR3 length is 13 residues. Germline V lookup: CDR1 DFQATT, CDR2 SNEGSKA (reference sequence). Trimming stripped 3 bases from V and 5 bases from J, with 11 bases between. The CDR3 is CSASPGLDQPQHF. CDR3 nucleotides: TGCAGTGCTAGCCCCGGGTTGGATCAGCCCCAGCATTTT.

The chain links TRBV24-1 to TRBJ2-2; D gene uncertain. V gave up 4 bases and J gave up 3 bases, with 8 bases separating them. The CDR3 loop spans 14 amino acids. Germline CDR1 and CDR2: KGHDR and SFDVKD. CDR3 sequence reads: CATSDPGYTGELFF. CDR3 DNA sequence: TGTGCCACCAGTGACCCAGGATACACCGGGGAGCTGTTTTTT.

This clonotype was picked up a small number of times. The rearrangement uses TRBV7-2 and TRBJ2-5, with 8 bases identical to TRBD2. This CDR3 is built from 14 residues. Germline lookup yields CDR1 SGHTA and CDR2 FQGNSA. Trimming cost V 2 bases and J 5 bases; bases outside gene matches: 4. The CDR3: CASSLRLAGETQYF. CDR3 bases: TGTGCCAGCAGCTTACGCCTAGCGGGCGAGACCCAGTACTTC. The entire variable domain, with the rest obtained from reference TRBV7-2 and TRBJ2-5, is as follows: GAGVSQSPSNKVTEKGKDVELRCDPISGHTALYWYRQSLGQGLEFLIYFQGNSAPDKSGLPSDRFSAERTGGSVSTLTIQRTQQEDSAVYLCASSLRLAGETQYFGPGTRLLVL.

The chain has TRBV5-1 and TRBJ1-1; TRBD1 might be the D (5 bases). The germline gives CDR1 SGHRS, CDR2 YFSETQ. This CDR3 has 13 amino acids. V was trimmed by 0 bases and J by 7 bases, leaving 10 bases between them. CDR3 nucleotide sequence: TGCGCCAGCAGCTTGGACCAGGGAATTGAAGCTTTCTTT. This encodes CASSLDQGIEAFF.

This clonotype was seen many times. The chain couples TRBV5-4 to TRBJ1-5; 7 bases are a match to TRBD1. The J segment lost 6 bases and the V segment lost 3 bases, leaving 6 bases of the junction unmatched. This CDR3 spans 14 amino acids. Germline lookup yields CDR1 SGHNT and CDR2 YYREEE (reference sequence). The CDR3 is CASSSQGSGQPQHF. The CDR3 bases are TGTGCCAGCAGCTCACAGGGGTCAGGTCAGCCCCAGCATTTT.

The genes are TRBV9 and TRBJ2-3; 10 nucleotides align to TRBD2. CDR3 length equals 13 residues. The junction had 0 bases not matched to a gene; V was cut back by 2 bases and J by 6 bases. CDR1 and CDR2 (germline): SGDLS, YYNGEE. The DNA for the CDR3 is TGTGCCAGCAGCGTGACTAGCGGGGATACGCAGTATTTT. This gives the protein CASSVTSGDTQYF.

Only a few counts were recorded for this clonotype. The chain carries TRBV3-2 and TRBJ2-7; the table names TRBD2, a call not compared with the DNA. TRBV3-2 is a pseudogene segment. The CDR3 is 18 amino acids. For the CDR3, the DNA is TGTGCCAGCAGCCCCGGTCCGGCTACTAGCGGGAGGGCCCTTGAGCAGTACGTC. It translates to CASSPGPATSGRALEQYV.

This clonotype was seen only a few times. The rearrangement links TRBV6-4 to TRBJ2-7; D uncertain. Per the germline V gene, CDR1 is MRHNA and CDR2 is SNTAGT. Trimming shortened V by 2 bases and J by 0 bases, and 14 bases separated the two germline ends. This CDR3 spans 16 amino acids. Written as DNA, the CDR3 is TGTGCCAGCAGTGACCTCGAGCCCTCCAACTCCTACGAGCAGTACGTC. Protein: CASSDLEPSNSYEQYV.

This chain joins TRBV6-5 and TRBJ2-3; either TRBD1 or TRBD2 may fit D (5 bases each). The V gene lost 8 bases and the J gene lost 5 bases, with 11 bases spanning the gap. The CDR3 runs to 12 residues. Per the germline V gene, CDR1 is MNHEY and CDR2 is SVGAGI. The DNA for the CDR3 is TGTGCCAGCGGCCCGGGGCGAGATACGCAGTATTTT. This gives the protein CASGPGRDTQYF.

This clonotype has a handful of counts. The CDR3 loop reads CASSETSGSQQFF. The CDR3 coding sequence is TGCGCCAGCAGCGAAACTAGCGGGAGTCAGCAGTTCTTC. The chain links TRBV4-1 to TRBJ2-1; 11 nucleotides match TRBD2. Germline trimming cut 5 bases from V and 11 bases from J; bases unmatched to any gene: 5. Germline V lookup: CDR1 MGHRA, CDR2 YSYEKL. The CDR3 has 13 amino acids.

CDR3 sequence reads: CASIRIGYTEAFF. The CDR3 DNA follows: TGTGCCAGCATTCGAATTGGGTACACTGAAGCTTTCTTT. This chain joins TRBV12-3 or TRBV12-4 and TRBJ1-1; no firm D call. The CDR3 has 13 amino acids. The germline V and J ends were trimmed by 7 bases and 3 bases, with 12 bases remaining between them.

The chain employs TRBV2 and TRBJ1-5; D is possibly TRBD1 (5 bases). The V gene lost 6 bases and the J gene lost 1 base, with 10 bases spanning the gap. The CDR3 is 14 amino acids. The germline V gene has CDR1 SNHLY and CDR2 FYNNEI. The CDR3 DNA reads TGTGCCAGCAGCGGGGCGATGAGCAATCAGCCCCAGCATTTT. This translates into CASSGAMSNQPQHF.

This clonotype was seen only a few times. This sequence joins TRBV27 and TRBJ1-5, with D perhaps TRBD1 (6 bases). Germline V lookup: CDR1 MNHEY, CDR2 SMNVEV (reference sequence). There are 15 residues in the CDR3. The V end lost 6 bases, the J end lost 2 bases, and 14 bases lay between the germline ends. DNA for the CDR3: TGTGCCAGCAGGTCGCGGGGGCCGGGCAATCAGCCCCAGCATTTT. Protein: CASRSRGPGNQPQHF.